Below are 24 T cell receptor beta chains sequenced from a single sample in a study of CD4+ T cells in melanoma (dated by TCRdb to between 2021 and 2022). The library was generated by the immunoSEQ multiplex PCR assay. Not all clones reach the TCRdb copy of this immuneACCESS table, which keeps in-frame sequences only. Checked studies attribute under half of the gap to unresolved V genes and leave the rest unexplained. The sample table contains about 140,000 clones; only one count was recorded for 85% to 95% of them. Together, the top ten hold 1.5% of the sample. The receptors stem from a human donor with melanoma.

V and J are TRBV10-2 and TRBJ2-7; D is ambiguous. V lost 3 bases and J lost 3, with 15 bases in between. The germline CDR1 and CDR2 sequences are WSHSY and SAAADI. CDR3 length: 15 amino acids. CDR3 in DNA: TGCGCCAGCAGTGATATAGTTCCCATGGACTACGAGCAGTACTTC. It encodes CASSDIVPMDYEQYF.

J is TRBJ1-5 and V is TRBV7-9; the D is unclear. Germline assignment: CDR1 SEHNR and CDR2 FQNEAQ (reference sequence). V dropped 1 base and J dropped 1 base, with 8 bases sitting between them. This CDR3 is built from 15 residues. CDR3 sequence: CASSLGSLSNQPQHF. CDR3 in DNA: TGTGCCAGCAGCTTAGGGAGTTTGAGCAATCAGCCCCAGCATTTT.

The chain links TRBV5-6 to TRBJ2-3; D unclear. Germline-derived CDR1 and CDR2 are SGHDT and YYEEEE. The CDR3 loop spans 11 amino acids. Trimming took 4 bases from V and 5 from J, leaving 5 bases between them. CDR3 sequence: CASSRQDTQYF. CDR3 nucleotide sequence: TGTGCCAGCAGCCGTCAAGATACGCAGTATTTT.

The chain links TRBV5-1 to TRBJ2-2; possibly TRBD1 or TRBD2 for D (5 bases each). CDR1 and CDR2 (germline): SGHRS, YFSETQ. V was cut by 2 bases and J by 7 bases, with 15 bases left in between. The length of the CDR3 is 15 residues. CDR3 DNA sequence: TGCGCCAGCAGCTTAGTTGAGGGGTCAGGCGGGGAGCTGTTTTTT. Translated, it gives CASSLVEGSGGELFF.

V gene TRBV5-4 combines with J gene TRBJ2-1; a weak D match, TRBD1 (6 bases). Germline V gene lookup returns CDR1 SGHNT and CDR2 YYREEE (reference sequence). V was trimmed by 5 bases and J by 7 bases, leaving 16 bases between them. This CDR3 has 14 amino acids. CDR3 region: CASRNSGGRNEQFF. For the CDR3, the DNA is TGTGCCAGCAGGAATTCTGGGGGCAGGAATGAGCAGTTCTTC.

This chain joins TRBV30 and TRBJ2-3; 15 bases are shared with TRBD2. CDR1 and CDR2 from the germline V gene are GTSNPN and SVGIG (reference sequence). The CDR3 is 17 amino acids. V gave up 4 bases and J gave up 5 bases; unmatched junction bases: 10. Here the CDR3 reads CAWNPWTSGGVGDTQYF. The CDR3 DNA is TGTGCCTGGAACCCTTGGACTAGCGGGGGGGTAGGAGATACGCAGTATTTT.

The J gene is TRBJ2-3, the V gene TRBV18; 7 nucleotides match TRBD1. The CDR3 runs 15 residues. J gave up 0 bases and V 3 bases, and 3 bases lay outside the gene matches. CDR1 is KGHSH, CDR2 LQKENI, per germline. The DNA of the CDR3 is TGTGCCAGCTCACCTCCGGGACAGAGCACAGATACGCAGTATTTT. Protein product: CASSPPGQSTDTQYF.

The chain recombines TRBV5-4 with TRBJ2-5, with D perhaps TRBD1 (6 bases). Germline lookup yields CDR1 SGHNT and CDR2 YYREEE (reference sequence). The CDR3 contains 12 residues. The CDR3 DNA sequence: TGTGTTACAGGGCAGACCCAAGAGACCCAGTACTTC. It encodes CVTGQTQETQYF.

The V call is TRBV7-7, the J call TRBJ2-3; 9 positions agree with TRBD1. The ends lost 5 bases at V and 0 bases at J; junction bases unmatched: 3. Germline V CDR1 and CDR2: SSHAT, FNYEAQ (reference sequence). CDR3 size: 15 residues. In nucleotides, the CDR3 is TGTGCCAGCAGCCCGGGACAGGGCAGCACAGATACGCAGTATTTT. Translating it yields CASSPGQGSTDTQYF.

The CDR3 spells CASSFGGGGNYGYTF. Written as DNA, the CDR3 is TGCGCCAGCAGCTTCGGGGGGGGCGGGAACTATGGCTACACCTTC. The chain employs TRBV5-1 and TRBJ1-2; TRBD1 might be the D (6 bases). CDR1 and CDR2 (germline): SGHRS, YFSETQ. The V end was cut by 2 bases, the J end by 2 bases, with 13 bases between. CDR3 length: 15 residues.

This CDR3 reads CASSLREVGANVLTF. The CDR3 DNA follows: TGTGCCAGCAGTTTGAGGGAAGTTGGGGCCAACGTCCTGACTTTC. This chain connects TRBV27 to TRBJ2-6; tentatively, D is TRBD2 (5 bases). The CDR3 covers 15 residues. Trimming removed 3 bases from V and 3 bases from J, with 9 bases in between. Germline-derived CDR1 and CDR2 are MNHEY and SMNVEV (reference sequence).

The V gene is TRBV7-6, the J gene TRBJ1-1; D remains ambiguous. Germline CDR1 SGHVS, CDR2 FNYEAQ. Trimming removed 1 base from V and 1 base from J, with 13 bases in between. The CDR3 length is 16 residues. The CDR3 DNA sequence: TGTGCCAGCAGCTTAGAATCGGCAGGTACGAACACTGAAGCTTTCTTT. It codes for CASSLESAGTNTEAFF.

The rearrangement links TRBV5-1 to TRBJ1-1; 7 bases fit TRBD1. V lost 4 bases, J lost 0 bases, and 9 bases stayed unmatched. Per germline, CDR1 SGHRS and CDR2 YFSETQ. The CDR3 covers 16 residues. The CDR3 bases are TGCGCCAGCAGCAATGACAGGGAAACAATGAACACTGAAGCTTTCTTT. This sequence encodes CASSNDRETMNTEAFF.

The chain is built from TRBV5-1 and TRBJ2-2; tentatively, D is TRBD1 (5 bases). Per germline, CDR1 SGHRS and CDR2 YFSETQ. The V end lost 4 bases, the J end lost 1 base, and 8 bases lay between the germline ends. CDR3 size: 14 residues. The CDR3 coding sequence is TGCGCCAGCAGCGACGGACAGAACACCGGGGAGCTGTTTTTT. Its protein is CASSDGQNTGELFF.

The rearrangement links TRBV25-1 to TRBJ1-2, with D tentatively TRBD1 (6 bases). The CDR3 runs to 15 residues. Trimming shortened V by 3 bases and J by 2 bases, and 13 bases separated the two germline ends. Germline V lookup: CDR1 MGHDK, CDR2 SYGVNS. The chain's CDR3 is CASSDPLGQNYGYTF. As DNA, the CDR3 is TGTGCCAGCAGTGACCCCCTCGGACAGAACTATGGCTACACCTTC.

V and J are TRBV5-6 and TRBJ2-7; no reliable D call. Per the germline V gene, CDR1 is SGHDT and CDR2 is YYEEEE. The CDR3 runs 12 residues. V was clipped by 2 bases and J by 6 bases, with 9 bases between them. The CDR3 is CASSFNQFEQYF. DNA for the CDR3: TGTGCCAGCAGCTTCAACCAGTTCGAGCAGTACTTC.

This clone appeared a single time. The chain joins TRBV11-3 to TRBJ2-7; possible D gene TRBD1, 7 bases. The CDR3 is 12 residues long. Trimming shortened V by 4 bases and J by 6 bases, and 10 bases separated the two germline ends. Germline CDR1 is SGHNT and CDR2 is YENEEA. The CDR3 is CASSYRGGEQYF. The CDR3 DNA reads as TGTGCCAGCAGCTACAGGGGAGGCGAGCAGTACTTC.

This chain links TRBV7-8 with TRBJ1-1; no reliable D call. This CDR3 has 16 amino acids. The V end was cut by 5 bases, the J end by 1 base, with 17 bases between. Germline CDR1 is SGHVS and CDR2 is FQNEAQ. CDR3: CASSPPLSGRNTEAFF. The DNA for the CDR3 is TGTGCCAGCAGCCCGCCCCTTTCGGGGAGGAACACTGAAGCTTTCTTT. The full variable domain, its missing parts supplied by reference TRBV7-8 and TRBJ1-1, is GAGVSQSPRYKVAKRGQDVALRCDPISGHVSLFWYQQALGQGPEFLTYFQNEAQLDKSGLPSDRFFAERPEGSVSTLKIQRTQQEDSAVYLCASSPPLSGRNTEAFFGQGTRLTVV.

This clone appeared a single time. The chain is built from TRBV5-1 and TRBJ2-5; 8 bases are a match to TRBD2. With 0 bases clipped from V and 5 bases from J, the junction kept 3 bases outside the gene matches. The CDR3 runs to 14 residues. CDR1 and CDR2 (germline): SGHRS, YFSETQ. The CDR3 here is CASSLVREGETQYF. For the CDR3, the DNA is TGCGCCAGCAGCTTGGTCCGGGAGGGGGAGACCCAGTACTTC.

The table lists this clone with a count of one. The chain combines TRBV10-3 with TRBJ1-4; 8 bases agree with TRBD1. Germline V gives CDR1 ENHRY, CDR2 SYGVKD. The CDR3 consists of 15 residues. Losses at the gene ends were 6 bases for V and 5 bases for J; bases not matched to a gene: 8. The CDR3 region is CAIRQSGQANEKLFF. The DNA for the CDR3 is TGTGCCATCAGGCAATCGGGACAGGCGAATGAAAAACTGTTTTTT.

The chain's CDR3 is CASSVTGGRQETQYF. The CDR3 DNA follows: TGTGCCAGCTCCGTAACAGGGGGTAGGCAAGAGACCCAGTACTTC. The rearrangement uses TRBV18 and TRBJ2-5, with 8 bases matching TRBD1. The V gene's germline CDR1 is KGHSH and CDR2 LQKENI. V gave up 6 bases and J gave up 2 bases; unmatched junction bases: 8. There are 15 residues in the CDR3.

The chain recombines TRBV19 with TRBJ2-3; the match to TRBD2 covers 9 bases. After removal of 5 bases from V and 2 bases from J, the junction contained 8 bases not matched to a gene. Germline CDR1 reads LNHDA; CDR2 reads SQIVND (reference sequence). CDR3 size: 16 residues. In nucleotides, the CDR3 is TGTGCCAGTAGTCCAGAGCGGGGGGCCTTCACAGATACGCAGTATTTT. The encoded protein is CASSPERGAFTDTQYF.

V gene TRBV6-1 combines with J gene TRBJ1-4, with 10 bases that match TRBD1. V shed 7 bases, J shed 5 bases, and the junction held 1 base outside the gene matches. Germline V CDR1 and CDR2: MNHNS, SASEGT. CDR3 length: 13 residues. The CDR3 DNA sequence: TGTGCCAGCAAGGGACAGGGGAATGAAAAACTGTTTTTT. It is translated as CASKGQGNEKLFF.

This chain connects TRBV6-1 to TRBJ2-7; no reliable D call. Germline-derived CDR1 and CDR2 are MNHNS and SASEGT. The V end was cut by 2 bases, the J end by 13 bases, with 15 bases between. The CDR3 spans 12 residues. The CDR3 DNA sequence: TGTGCCAGCAGTGAATCACCTATGGCTTGCTACTTC. Its translation is CASSESPMACYF.